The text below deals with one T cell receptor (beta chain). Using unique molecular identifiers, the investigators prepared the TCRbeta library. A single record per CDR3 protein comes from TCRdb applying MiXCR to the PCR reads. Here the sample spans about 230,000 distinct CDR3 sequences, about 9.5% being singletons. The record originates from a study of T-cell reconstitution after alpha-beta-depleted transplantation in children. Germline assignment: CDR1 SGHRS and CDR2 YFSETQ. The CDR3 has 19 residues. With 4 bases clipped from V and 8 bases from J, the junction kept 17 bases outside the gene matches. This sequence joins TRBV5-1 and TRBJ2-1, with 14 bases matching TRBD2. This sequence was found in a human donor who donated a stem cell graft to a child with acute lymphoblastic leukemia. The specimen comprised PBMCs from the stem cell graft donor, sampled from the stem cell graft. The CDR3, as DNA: TGCGCCAGCAGCCCCGGGACTAGCGGGGGACGCCTGGCCACAGATGAGCAGTTCTTC. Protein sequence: CASSPGTSGGRLATDEQFF.